Following are 16 T cell receptor beta chains from one sample sequenced in a study of blood T cell repertoires in COVID-19. Here immunoSEQ multiplex PCR was the method, and the copy in TCRdb shows in-frame clones only, minus some. The sample has 200,000 to 250,000 clones; less than 85% are singletons. The sample consisted of PBMCs or T cells enriched from blood (not recorded which). The source of these receptors is a man aged 60 to 75 who had recovered from COVID-19.

The gene calls are TRBV6-5 and TRBJ2-7, with TRBD2 matching over 10 bases. Trimming took 0 bases from V and 2 from J; bases not matched to a gene: 1. Germline V gene data show CDR1 as MNHEY and CDR2 as SVGAGI. CDR3 length equals 15 residues. The CDR3 here is CASSYSSGGPYEQYF. The CDR3 DNA is TGTGCCAGCAGTTACTCTAGCGGGGGGCCCTACGAGCAGTACTTC.

V and J are TRBV10-3 and TRBJ2-1, with D hard to call. The CDR3 totals 13 residues. Germline CDR1 and CDR2: ENHRY and SYGVKD. With 6 bases removed from V and 8 bases from J, the gap between germline ends came to 14 bases. The CDR3 spells CAISASTADEQFF. As DNA, the CDR3 is TGTGCCATCAGCGCCTCCACTGCTGATGAGCAGTTCTTC.

The rearrangement uses TRBV7-2 and TRBJ2-7; D possibly corresponds to TRBD2 (5 bases). Germline V gene data show CDR1 as SGHTA and CDR2 as FQGNSA. The CDR3 loop spans 14 amino acids. Deletions cut 3 bases from V and 2 bases from J, with 11 bases between. This CDR3 is CASSFGGRPYEQYF. The CDR3 DNA reads TGTGCCAGCAGCTTTGGAGGACGGCCCTACGAGCAGTACTTC.

The rearrangement joins TRBV19 to TRBJ2-3, with D possibly being TRBD1 (7 bases). This CDR3 spans 15 amino acids. With 4 bases removed from V and 1 base from J, the gap between germline ends came to 12 bases. Germline CDR1 and CDR2: LNHDA and SQIVND (reference sequence). The CDR3: CASSNDREGTDTQYF. The CDR3 coding sequence is TGTGCCAGTAGTAACGACAGGGAGGGCACAGATACGCAGTATTTT.

This rearrangement joins TRBV9 to TRBJ1-2; 7 positions agree with TRBD1. V lost 0 bases, J lost 5 bases, and 7 bases stayed unmatched. The germline CDR1 and CDR2 sequences are SGDLS and YYNGEE. The CDR3 length is 15 residues. In DNA, the CDR3 is TGTGCCAGCAGCGTAGCTGCTACAGGGGTGTATGGCTACACCTTC. As protein: CASSVAATGVYGYTF.

The gene calls are TRBV7-9 and TRBJ2-1; TRBD2 agrees at 13 bases. The germline V gene has CDR1 SEHNR and CDR2 FQNEAQ (reference sequence). CDR3 length: 16 residues. V was pared by 5 bases and J by 5 bases, with 6 bases of the junction left unmatched. The CDR3 nucleotides read TGTGCCAGCAGCCGCCCACTAGCGGGGGGGCACAATGAGCAGTTCTTC. Its protein product is CASSRPLAGGHNEQFF.

The genes are TRBV6-5 and TRBJ1-2, with 8 bases aligning to TRBD1. The germline V gene has CDR1 MNHEY and CDR2 SVGAGI. The CDR3 is 15 amino acids. Trimming at V came to 6 bases and at J to 0 bases, leaving 6 bases not matched to a gene. In DNA, the CDR3 is TGTGCCAGCAGGCGACAGGGGACCGCTAACTATGGCTACACCTTC. Translating it yields CASRRQGTANYGYTF.

V usage is TRBV19 and J usage is TRBJ2-7, with 9 positions matching TRBD1. Per germline, CDR1 LNHDA and CDR2 SQIVND (reference sequence). CDR3 size: 15 residues. Trimming took 7 bases from V and 4 from J; bases not matched to a gene: 11. In DNA form, the CDR3 reads TGTGCCAGTAACCTTCGACAGGGGGATATATACGAGCAGTACTTC. Its protein product is CASNLRQGDIYEQYF. Variable domain in full (rest from reference TRBV19 and TRBJ2-7): DGGITQSPKYLFRKEGQNVTLSCEQNLNHDAMYWYRQDPGQGLRLIYYSQIVNDFQKGDIAEGYSVSREKKESFPLTVTSAQKNPTAFYLCASNLRQGDIYEQYFGPGTRLTVT.

In this sample, this clone turned up a few times. CDR3: CASSLTPAGNTEAFF. The CDR3, as DNA: TGTGCCAGCAGCTTAACCCCCGCCGGGAACACTGAAGCTTTCTTT. The J gene is TRBJ1-1, the V gene TRBV5-8; D gene uncertain. Looked up from germline, CDR1 is SGHTS and CDR2 is YDEGEE. The length of the CDR3 is 15 residues. Trimming removed 2 bases at V and 1 base at J, with 12 bases between.

J is TRBJ1-3 and V is TRBV2, with TRBD1 identical over 10 bases. Germline CDR1 and CDR2: SNHLY and FYNNEI. V lost 2 bases and J lost 0; bases outside the gene matches: 13. CDR3 length: 20 residues. The CDR3 is CASSEFGEPGQGISGNTIYF. The CDR3 bases are TGTGCCAGCAGTGAATTCGGGGAACCGGGACAGGGGATCTCTGGAAACACCATATATTTT.

V and J are TRBV19 and TRBJ2-3; 7 bases align to TRBD2. V was clipped by 10 bases and J by 0 bases; unmatched bases: 7. Germline V gene data show CDR1 as LNHDA and CDR2 as SQIVND (reference sequence). This CDR3 has 14 residues. CDR3 DNA: TGTGCCACCTTTAGCGGGTCTAGCACAGATACGCAGTATTTT. Translating gives CATFSGSSTDTQYF. The full variable domain, in which reference TRBV19 and TRBJ2-3 provide the parts outside the CDR3, is DGGITQSPKYLFRKEGQNVTLSCEQNLNHDAMYWYRQDPGQGLRLIYYSQIVNDFQKGDIAEGYSVSREKKESFPLTVTSAQKNPTAFYLCATFSGSSTDTQYFGPGTRLTVL.

The chain uses TRBV2 and TRBJ1-5; 9 nucleotides match TRBD1. The length of the CDR3 is 15 residues. Per the germline V gene, CDR1 is SNHLY and CDR2 is FYNNEI. Losses at the gene ends were 6 bases for V and 6 bases for J; bases not matched to a gene: 9. For the CDR3, the DNA is TGTGCCAGCAGCGGGGCCGGGACAGGGTTTCAGCCCCAGCATTTT. As protein: CASSGAGTGFQPQHF.

In this sample, this clone turned up once. The chain links TRBV10-2 to TRBJ1-6; D is unresolved. The CDR3 sequence is 12 residues long. Germline V lookup: CDR1 WSHSY, CDR2 SAAADI. The V end lost 1 base, the J end lost 14 bases, and 9 bases lay between the germline ends. CDR3 loop: CASSEWRESLHF. Written as DNA, the CDR3 is TGCGCCAGCAGTGAGTGGAGGGAATCCCTCCACTTT.

This chain uses TRBV2 with TRBJ1-2; D gene uncertain. Looked up from germline, CDR1 is SNHLY and CDR2 is FYNNEI. There are 14 residues in the CDR3. Trimming left V 0 bases short and J 0 bases short, with 5 bases between. The CDR3 loop is CASSEARANYGYTF. The CDR3 bases are TGTGCCAGCAGTGAAGCGAGAGCTAACTATGGCTACACCTTC. Using reference TRBV2 and TRBJ1-2 for the parts outside the CDR3, the full variable domain is EPEVTQTPSHQVTQMGQEVILRCVPISNHLYFYWYRQILGQKVEFLVSFYNNEISEKSEIFDDQFSVERPDGSNFTLKIRSTKLEDSAMYFCASSEARANYGYTFGSGTRLTVV.

The rearrangement joins TRBV30 to TRBJ1-2; a weak D match, TRBD1 (5 bases). V lost 2 bases to trimming and J lost 0 bases, with 13 bases between them. CDR1 is GTSNPN, CDR2 SVGIG, per germline (reference sequence). There are 15 residues in the CDR3. The CDR3 loop is CAWSTQGAPNYGYTF. The CDR3 bases are TGTGCCTGGAGTACCCAGGGTGCACCTAACTATGGCTACACCTTC.

This sequence joins TRBV5-1 and TRBJ2-1, with a weak D call TRBD2 (5 bases). The CDR3 sequence is 15 residues long. V gave up 4 bases and J gave up 0 bases, with 11 bases separating them. From germline, CDR1 is SGHRS and CDR2 YFSETQ. CDR3 amino acids: CASSGSGNSYNEQFF. Written as DNA, the CDR3 is TGCGCCAGCAGCGGGAGTGGGAACTCCTACAATGAGCAGTTCTTC.